A selection of T cell receptor beta chains follows, all from one sample in a study of shared clonotypes between healthy human individuals. Measured with immunoSEQ multiplex PCR; TCRdb has only the in-frame clones, and not every one. The sample has around 440,000 clones, 75% to 80% seen once. Sequenced: PBMCs. Receptors were obtained from a middle-aged woman in good health. Some clones in this sample may be carry-over from other donors' samples. Each CDR3 is given with its conserved first and last residue. Fields, in order: CDR3 length, D gene, V gene, J gene, clone size, CDR3 protein, CDR3 DNA. D genes are given only for firm matches. Only part of the rows carry a size: once, few, many, or a class if the clone is expanded.

15	.	TRBV4-2	TRBJ2-7	.	CASSQERQSSYEQYF	TGTGCCAGCAGCCAAGAGCGGCAGAGCTCCTACGAGCAGTACTTC
15	TRBD2	TRBV2	TRBJ2-5	.	CASSEGLAGAQTQYF	TGTGCCAGCAGTGAGGGACTAGCGGGCGCACAGACCCAGTACTTC
15	TRBD1	TRBV5-4	TRBJ2-7	.	CASSDSGTGGYEQYF	TGTGCCAGCAGCGATTCCGGGACAGGGGGGTACGAGCAGTACTTC
15	TRBD2	TRBV7-3	TRBJ2-1	.	CASSPSGSPYNEQFF	TGTGCCAGCAGCCCTAGCGGGAGTCCCTACAATGAGCAGTTCTTC
11	.	TRBV2	TRBJ1-1	.	CASTEAYEAFF	TGTGCCAGCACTGAAGCTTATGAAGCTTTCTTT
14	.	TRBV5-1	TRBJ1-2	.	CASSSVDYWYGYTF	TGCGCCAGCAGCTCGGTCGACTATTGGTATGGCTACACCTTC
12	.	TRBV4-2	TRBJ2-7	.	CASSQFGSEQYF	TGTGCCAGCAGCCAATTTGGATCCGAGCAGTACTTC
15	TRBD2	TRBV29-1	TRBJ2-1	few	CSVALIAGGKNEQFF	TGCAGCGTTGCCCTCATAGCGGGAGGTAAGAATGAGCAGTTCTTC
15	.	TRBV28	TRBJ2-7	.	CASSKTSSATYEQYF	TGTGCCAGCAGCAAGACTAGTTCCGCGACCTACGAGCAGTACTTC
14	.	TRBV13	TRBJ2-7	.	CASKRAGGSYEQYF	TGTGCCAGCAAACGGGCGGGCGGCTCCTACGAGCAGTACTTC
13	TRBD1	TRBV28	TRBJ2-7	.	CASSPPGQREQYF	TGTGCCAGCAGCCCGCCGGGACAGCGGGAGCAGTACTTC
14	.	TRBV5-1	TRBJ2-5	.	CASSLGGVEETQYF	TGCGCCAGCAGCTTGGGGGGAGTGGAAGAGACCCAGTACTTC
16	.	TRBV11-2	TRBJ2-7	once	CASSLDSGPSLYEQYF	TGTGCCAGCAGCTTAGATAGCGGACCTAGCTTGTACGAGCAGTACTTC
17	TRBD2	TRBV4-2	TRBJ2-1	.	CASSHPTSVSSYNEQFF	TGTGCCAGCAGCCACCCGACTAGCGTAAGCTCCTACAATGAGCAGTTCTTC
15	.	TRBV4-3	TRBJ2-3	.	CASSPTDQGIDTQYF	TGCGCCAGCAGCCCGACCGATCAAGGGATAGATACGCAGTATTTT
16	.	TRBV2	TRBJ1-5	few	CASSEAAGSLNQPQHF	TGTGCCAGCAGTGAAGCAGCAGGGAGTCTGAATCAGCCCCAGCATTTT
14	.	TRBV7-8	TRBJ1-1	few	CASSLGGWDTEAFF	TGTGCCAGCAGCTTAGGAGGGTGGGACACTGAAGCTTTCTTT
16	TRBD1	TRBV5-6	TRBJ2-2	.	CASSLLDRALTGELFF	TGTGCCAGCAGCTTGCTTGACAGGGCTCTCACCGGGGAGCTGTTTTTT
14	TRBD1	TRBV7-9	TRBJ1-2	once	CASSSGEGGLGYTF	TGTGCCAGCAGCTCCGGGGAAGGGGGCTTGGGCTACACCTTC
11	.	TRBV30	TRBJ2-7	.	CAWSVQYEQYF	TGTGCCTGGAGTGTACAGTACGAGCAGTACTTC
15	.	TRBV28	TRBJ1-2	once	CASSLRAGPYYGYTF	TGTGCCAGCAGTTTACGGGCAGGACCCTACTATGGCTACACCTTC
15	.	TRBV28	TRBJ2-5	.	CASSPAYREQETQYF	TGTGCCAGCAGCCCTGCCTACAGGGAACAAGAGACCCAGTACTTC
16	TRBD1	TRBV5-5	TRBJ2-2	.	CASSLVRAGGTGELFF	TGTGCCAGCAGCTTGGTTCGGGCAGGGGGCACCGGGGAGCTGTTTTTT
16	TRBD1	TRBV19	TRBJ2-7	.	CASSPTGTGLVYEQYF	TGTGCCAGTAGTCCCACCGGGACAGGGTTGGTATACGAGCAGTACTTC
11	.	TRBV19	TRBJ2-5	.	CASSIQETQYF	TGTGCCAGTAGTATACAAGAGACCCAGTACTTC
15	TRBD2	TRBV27	TRBJ2-7	.	CASSRGLAGSYEQYF	TGTGCCAGCAGTAGAGGACTAGCGGGATCCTACGAGCAGTACTTC
14	.	TRBV19	TRBJ1-5	.	CASSMAGLNQPQHF	TGTGCCAGTAGTATGGCAGGCCTGAATCAGCCCCAGCATTTT
14	TRBD2	TRBV2	TRBJ2-5	.	CASRMGLAQETQYF	TGTGCCAGCAGGATGGGACTAGCACAAGAGACCCAGTACTTC
17	.	TRBV4-2	TRBJ2-3	few	CASSQDLVGRIADTQYF	TGTGCCAGCAGCCAAGATCTGGTCGGGAGAATTGCAGATACGCAGTATTTT
15	TRBD2	TRBV6-4	TRBJ2-3	few	CASSDGSGSSDTQYF	TGTGCCAGCAGTGACGGTAGCGGGAGCTCAGATACGCAGTATTTT
14	.	TRBV14	TRBJ2-5	.	CASSQDLYQETQYF	TGTGCCAGCAGCCAAGATTTGTACCAAGAGACCCAGTACTTC